This TCR beta chain emerged from a study of blood T cell repertoires in COVID-19 (dated by TCRdb to 2019 to 2021). For the study in its entirety: Samples covering the acute and convalescent phases of COVID-19 were provided by collaborators in the United States, Italy and Spain. The material from the prospective study consisted of cDNA or gDNA derived from T cells, B-cell-depleted T cells, or PBMCs. The dataset comprised deeply sampled blood TCRbeta repertoires from subjects exposed to, actively infected with, or recovered from COVID-19. A freely available public database, intended as a resource for researchers studying the immune response to SARS-CoV-2, is where the repertoires were released. The samples were drawn from two sources: the first 160 participants of the ongoing ImmuneRACE study, and 1,000 to 1,500 subjects contributed by 6 global collaborators. Sample metadata almost always included a de-identified subject ID, COVID-19 status, age in years and sex. HLA class I and class II types, where available, came from metadata supplied by the sample provider rather than from assay-based typing.

Each collaborating institution followed its own protocols to collect whole blood in K2EDTA tubes. For TCRbeta analysis, collaborator samples were shipped as frozen whole blood, as isolated PBMCs, or as DNA extracted from either sample type. In regard to this clone: Its antigen remains undetermined. The record has no base qualities; no much larger clone is one base away.

The CDR3 numbers 12 residues from cysteine through phenylalanine. Only the CDR3 part of the read is kept: 36 bases, read in frame from the first base. The germline V end is reduced by 4 bases and the J end by 13 bases; junction bases left unmatched: 7. CDR1 and CDR2 were assigned from the germline V gene as SGHTS and YDEGEE. TCRbeta CDR3 regions were amplified from genomic DNA using the immunoSEQ Assay, a bias-controlled multiplex PCR. Concerning the study's data processing: Nucleated cell counts per sample were estimated from amplification of reference gene primers within the assay. To quantify the absolute abundance of each unique TCRbeta CDR3 rearrangement, sequence reads were collapsed and filtered. For each sample, productive Simpson clonality was calculated as the square root of Simpson's diversity index over productive rearrangements. TCRdb took this table from immuneACCESS and kept in-frame rearrangements with V and J called. Such tables lack part of the clones; where checked against another copy, unresolved V genes explain under half of the gap, and the rest is unexplained. The V and J calls and clone size come from that table; D and trimming were worked out from the DNA. The table for this sample lists 150,000 to 200,000 clones; about 83% of them were counted only once. Clones ranked in the top ten supply 3.7% of the sample.

What the research found in general, with its limitations: The quantity of clinical and demographic metadata differed by source and by participant and was supplied without curation.

The sequenced sample consisted of peripheral blood. This receptor was identified in a man aged 18 to 29 with active or convalescent COVID-19. Rearrangement joined TRBV5-8 to TRBJ1-4; 7 junctional bases match TRBD1. In nucleotide form, the sequence is TGTGCCAGCAGCCCGGAGAGACAGGGACTGTTTTTT. This yields the protein CASSPERQGLFF.